The clone carrying this TCR beta chain was found a few times. The antigen is undetermined. It was via CD45RO/CCR7/CD25/CD127/CD95/CD27 that CD4+ naive, central memory, regulatory and stem cell-like memory cells were sorted. Reverse transcribing all isolated RNA meant expressed TCRB transcripts were sequenced. The assay was immunoSEQ multiplex PCR, and TCRdb's table has in-frame clones only and misses some. The data hold 150,000 to 180,000 clones, with about a tenth observed a single time. The data were taken from a study of beta chain features in type 1 diabetes. The germline CDR1 and CDR2 sequences are SGDLS and YYNGEE. The CDR3 is made up of 14 amino acids. With 0 bases clipped from V and 2 bases from J, the junction kept 2 bases outside the gene matches. Whole-study results and caveats: Patients with Type 1 diabetes showed moderately but significantly shorter TCRB CDR3s in all four CD4+ subsets. Possible PCR preference for shorter templates applied equally to patients and controls. The study found that naive, central memory and Treg TCRB repertoires appeared more similar in patients than in healthy donors.

The sequence came from a man under 40 with type 1 diabetes. This chain joins TRBV9 and TRBJ2-7, with 7 bases matching TRBD1. The source material was central memory CD4+ T cells from blood. The CDR3 DNA reads TGTGCCAGCAGCGTAGGGGACAGAACCTACGAGCAGTACTTC. This sequence encodes CASSVGDRTYEQYF.